This T cell receptor (beta chain) was sequenced in a study of cytomegalovirus exposure and HLA in healthy donors. As for this clone: The antigen is not known.

The CDR3 runs to 17 residues. Germline loops: CDR1 MDHEN, CDR2 SYDVKM. The ends lost 4 bases at V and 10 bases at J; junction bases unmatched: 14. Regarding the study as a whole: Later analysis identified a missense DCLRE1C variant that was linked to TCR beta V- and J-gene trimming. Listed as cytomegalovirus-associated were 164 TCR beta chains. Common viral pathogens were later found to be apparently linked to several of the most significant clusters.

The PCR used 60 Vbeta and 13 Jbeta primers. Clones were sequenced by immunoSEQ multiplex PCR, and TCRdb holds only the in-frame ones, with some missing. The sample includes hundreds of thousands of clones, about 79% of them seen just once. The chain employs TRBV28 and TRBJ2-1; TRBD2 matches 12 bases. Sequenced sample: PBMCs. This TCR derives from a man aged 18 to 30 in good health and CMV-seronegative. In DNA, the CDR3 is TGTGCCAGCAGTTCCCGTCTGGGACTAGCGGGCCGCAAAGAGCAGTTCTTC. Protein: CASSSRLGLAGRKEQFF.